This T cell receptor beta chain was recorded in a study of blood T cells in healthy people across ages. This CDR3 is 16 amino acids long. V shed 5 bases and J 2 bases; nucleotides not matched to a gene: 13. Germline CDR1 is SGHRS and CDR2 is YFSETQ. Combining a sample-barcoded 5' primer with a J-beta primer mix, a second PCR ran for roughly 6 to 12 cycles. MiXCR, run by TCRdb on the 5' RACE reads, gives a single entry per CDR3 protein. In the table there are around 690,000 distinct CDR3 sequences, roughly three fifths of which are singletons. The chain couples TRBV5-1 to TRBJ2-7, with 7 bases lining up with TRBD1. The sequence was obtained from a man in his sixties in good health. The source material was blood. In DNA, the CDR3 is TGCGCCAGCAGTTCCGACAGGGTGGATATAGCCTACGAGCAGTACTTC. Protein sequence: CASSSDRVDIAYEQYF.